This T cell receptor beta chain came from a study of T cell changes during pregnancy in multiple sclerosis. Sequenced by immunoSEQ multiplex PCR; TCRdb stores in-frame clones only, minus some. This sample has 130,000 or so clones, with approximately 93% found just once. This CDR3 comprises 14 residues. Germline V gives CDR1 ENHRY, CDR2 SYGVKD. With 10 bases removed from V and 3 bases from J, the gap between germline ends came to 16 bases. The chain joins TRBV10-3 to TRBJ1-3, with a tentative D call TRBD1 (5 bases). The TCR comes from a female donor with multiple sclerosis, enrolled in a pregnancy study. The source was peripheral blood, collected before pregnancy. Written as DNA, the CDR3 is TGTGCCACCGCGGAATCCAGGGTTGGAAACACCATATATTTT. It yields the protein CATAESRVGNTIYF.